Described below is a single TCR beta chain sequence and its context. Its cognate antigen is unknown. The record originates from a study of beta chain features in type 1 diabetes. In the study overall: The study examined around 99,000,000 sorted cells across all samples. Study-wide findings and caveats: More deletions and fewer insertions at VDJ junctions were seen in type 1 diabetes patients. Moderately but significantly shorter TCRB CDR3s were found in Type 1 diabetes patients in all four CD4+ subsets.

Based on CD45RO/CCR7/CD25/CD127/CD95/CD27, CD4+ regulatory, stem cell-like memory, naive and central memory cells were sorted. Each of the sorted populations had a purity greater than 98%. As every portion of the isolated RNA was reverse transcribed, the sequencing read expressed TCRB transcripts. Measured with immunoSEQ multiplex PCR; TCRdb has only the in-frame clones, and not every one. This sample has around 25,000 clones, with roughly 66% found just once. This CDR3 has 14 residues. V shed 3 bases and J shed 8 bases, with 19 bases lying between them. CDR1 is SQVTM and CDR2 is ANQGSEA in the germline V gene.

This sequence was found in a man aged 18 to 35 with type 1 diabetes. The chain links TRBV29-1 to TRBJ1-2; D is perhaps TRBD1 (5 bases). The specimen sequenced was Tregs from blood. The DNA of the CDR3 is TGCAGCGTTGAGGGGCCTCTAGGGCTTGGCGGCTACACCTTC. Translation gives CSVEGPLGLGGYTF.